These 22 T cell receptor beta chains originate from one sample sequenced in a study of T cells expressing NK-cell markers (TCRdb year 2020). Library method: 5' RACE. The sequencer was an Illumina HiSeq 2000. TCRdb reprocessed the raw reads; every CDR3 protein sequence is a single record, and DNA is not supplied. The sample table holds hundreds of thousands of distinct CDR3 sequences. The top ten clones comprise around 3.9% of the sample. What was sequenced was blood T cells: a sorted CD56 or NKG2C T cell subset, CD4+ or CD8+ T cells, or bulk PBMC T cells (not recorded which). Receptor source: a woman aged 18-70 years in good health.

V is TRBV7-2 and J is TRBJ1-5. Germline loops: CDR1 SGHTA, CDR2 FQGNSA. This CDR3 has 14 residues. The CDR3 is CASSLVERAQPQHF.

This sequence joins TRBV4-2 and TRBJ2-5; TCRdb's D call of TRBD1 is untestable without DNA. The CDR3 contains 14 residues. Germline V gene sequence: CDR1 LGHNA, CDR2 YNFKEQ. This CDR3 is CASSQGAGLETQYF.

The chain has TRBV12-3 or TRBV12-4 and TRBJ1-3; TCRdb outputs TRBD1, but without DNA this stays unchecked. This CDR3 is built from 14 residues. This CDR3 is CASNDRGTGNTIYF.

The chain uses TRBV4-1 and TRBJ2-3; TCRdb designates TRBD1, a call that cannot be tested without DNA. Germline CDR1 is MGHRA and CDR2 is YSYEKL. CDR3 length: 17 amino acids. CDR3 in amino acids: CASSQGTGTQYTDTQYF.

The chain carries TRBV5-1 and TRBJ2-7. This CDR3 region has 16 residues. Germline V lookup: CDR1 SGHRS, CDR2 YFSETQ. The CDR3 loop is CASSPMGSELAYEQYF.

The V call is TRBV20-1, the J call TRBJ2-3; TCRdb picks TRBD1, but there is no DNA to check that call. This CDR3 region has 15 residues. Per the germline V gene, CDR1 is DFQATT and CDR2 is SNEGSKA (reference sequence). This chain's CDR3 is CSARSRDRAKDTQYF.

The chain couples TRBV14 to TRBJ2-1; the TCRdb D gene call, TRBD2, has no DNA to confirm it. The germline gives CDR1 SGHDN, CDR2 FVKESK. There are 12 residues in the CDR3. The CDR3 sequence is CASSQSSGRKFF.

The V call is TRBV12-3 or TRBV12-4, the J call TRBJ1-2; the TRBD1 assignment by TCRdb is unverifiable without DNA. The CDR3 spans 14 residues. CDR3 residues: CASSFLGQGIGYTF.

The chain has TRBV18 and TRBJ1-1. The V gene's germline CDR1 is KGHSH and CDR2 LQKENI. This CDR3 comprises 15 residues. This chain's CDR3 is CASSLNTGTITEAFF.

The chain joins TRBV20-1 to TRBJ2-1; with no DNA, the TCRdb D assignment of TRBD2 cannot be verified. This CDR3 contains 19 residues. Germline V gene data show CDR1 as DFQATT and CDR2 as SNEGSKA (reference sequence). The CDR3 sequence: CSAHGLAGTPSTRDNEQFF.

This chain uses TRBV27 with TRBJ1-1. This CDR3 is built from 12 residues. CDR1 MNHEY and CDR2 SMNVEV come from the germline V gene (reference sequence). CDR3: CATIVGGTEAFF.

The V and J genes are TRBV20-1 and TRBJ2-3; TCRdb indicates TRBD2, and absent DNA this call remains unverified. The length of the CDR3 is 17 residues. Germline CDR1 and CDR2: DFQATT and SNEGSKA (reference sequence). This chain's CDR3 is CSALPGLAGGSWDTQYF.

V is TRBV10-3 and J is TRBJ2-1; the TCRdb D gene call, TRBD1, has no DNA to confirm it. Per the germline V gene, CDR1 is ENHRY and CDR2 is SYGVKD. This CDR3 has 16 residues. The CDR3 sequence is CAISSPTVSGYNEQFF.

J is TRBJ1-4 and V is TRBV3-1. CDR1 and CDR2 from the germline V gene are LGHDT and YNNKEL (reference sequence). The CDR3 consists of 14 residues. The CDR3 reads CASSPGRANEKLFF.

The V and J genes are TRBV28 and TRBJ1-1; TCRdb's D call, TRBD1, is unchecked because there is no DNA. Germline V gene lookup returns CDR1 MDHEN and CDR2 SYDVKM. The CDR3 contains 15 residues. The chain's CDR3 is CASSLGARGSTEAFF.

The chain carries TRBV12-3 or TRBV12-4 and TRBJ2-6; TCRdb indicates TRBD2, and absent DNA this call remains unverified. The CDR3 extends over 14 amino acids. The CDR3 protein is CASSLAQSYNVLTF.

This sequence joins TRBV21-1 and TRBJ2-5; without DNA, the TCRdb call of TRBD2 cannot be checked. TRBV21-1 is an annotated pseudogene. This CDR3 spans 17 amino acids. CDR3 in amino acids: CASSNLAGGPQQETQYF.

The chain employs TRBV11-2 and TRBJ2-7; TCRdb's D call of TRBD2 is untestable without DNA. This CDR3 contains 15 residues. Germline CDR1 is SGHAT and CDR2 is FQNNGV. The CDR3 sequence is CASSLSLLSSYEQYF.

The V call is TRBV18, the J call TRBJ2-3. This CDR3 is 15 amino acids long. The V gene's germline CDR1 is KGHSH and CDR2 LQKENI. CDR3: CASSPQGAVTDTQYF. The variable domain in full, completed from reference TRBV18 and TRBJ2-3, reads NAGVMQNPRHLVRRRGQEARLRCSPMKGHSHVYWYRQLPEEGLKFMVYLQKENIIDESGMPKERFSAEFPKEGPSILRIQQVVRGDSAAYFCASSPQGAVTDTQYFGPGTRLTVL.

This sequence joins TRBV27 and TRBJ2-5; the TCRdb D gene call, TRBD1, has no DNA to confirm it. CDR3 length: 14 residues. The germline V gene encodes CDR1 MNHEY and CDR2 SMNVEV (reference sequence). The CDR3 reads CASRGTGRGETQYF.

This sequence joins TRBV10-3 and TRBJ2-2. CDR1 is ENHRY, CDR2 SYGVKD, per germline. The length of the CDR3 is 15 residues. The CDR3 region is CAISVSADHTGELFF.

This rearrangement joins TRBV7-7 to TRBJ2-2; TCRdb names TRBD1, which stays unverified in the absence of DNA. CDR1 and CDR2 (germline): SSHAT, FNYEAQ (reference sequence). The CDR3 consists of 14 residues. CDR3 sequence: CASSRGQGTGELFF.